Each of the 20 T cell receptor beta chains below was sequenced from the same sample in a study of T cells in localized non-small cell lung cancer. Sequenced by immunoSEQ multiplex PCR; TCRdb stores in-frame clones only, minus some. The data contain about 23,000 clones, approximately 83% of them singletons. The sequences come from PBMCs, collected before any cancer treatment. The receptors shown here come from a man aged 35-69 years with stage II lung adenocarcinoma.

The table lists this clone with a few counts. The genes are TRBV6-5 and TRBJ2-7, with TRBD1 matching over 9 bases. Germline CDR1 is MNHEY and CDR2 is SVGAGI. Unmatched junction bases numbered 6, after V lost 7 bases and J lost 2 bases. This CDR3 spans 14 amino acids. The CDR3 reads CASTGTGPTYEQYF. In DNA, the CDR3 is TGTGCCAGCACCGGGACAGGGCCTACCTACGAGCAGTACTTC.

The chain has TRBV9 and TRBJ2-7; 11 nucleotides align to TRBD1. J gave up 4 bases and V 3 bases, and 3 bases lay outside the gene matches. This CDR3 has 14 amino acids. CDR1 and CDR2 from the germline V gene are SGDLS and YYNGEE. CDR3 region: CASSEGDRGYEQYF. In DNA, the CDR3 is TGTGCCAGCAGCGAGGGGGACAGGGGGTACGAGCAGTACTTC.

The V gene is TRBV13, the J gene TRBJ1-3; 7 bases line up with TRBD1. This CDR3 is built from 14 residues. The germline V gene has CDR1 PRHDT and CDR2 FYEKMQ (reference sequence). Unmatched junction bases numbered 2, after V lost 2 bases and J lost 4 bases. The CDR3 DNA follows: TGTGCCAGCAGCTTAAGAGGGGGCGGAAACACCATATATTTT. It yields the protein CASSLRGGGNTIYF.

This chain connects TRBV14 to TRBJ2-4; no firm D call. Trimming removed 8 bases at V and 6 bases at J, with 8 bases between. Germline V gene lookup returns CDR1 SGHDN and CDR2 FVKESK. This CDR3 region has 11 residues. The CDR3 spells CASRSGNIQYF. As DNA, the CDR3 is TGTGCCAGCCGTTCAGGAAACATTCAGTACTTC.

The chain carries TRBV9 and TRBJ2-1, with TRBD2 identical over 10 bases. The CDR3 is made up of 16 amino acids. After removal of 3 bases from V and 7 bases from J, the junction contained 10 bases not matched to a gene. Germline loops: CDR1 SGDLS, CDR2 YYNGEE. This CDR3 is CASSANERGGRNEQFF. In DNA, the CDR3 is TGTGCCAGCAGCGCCAATGAGCGGGGGGGCCGGAATGAGCAGTTCTTC.

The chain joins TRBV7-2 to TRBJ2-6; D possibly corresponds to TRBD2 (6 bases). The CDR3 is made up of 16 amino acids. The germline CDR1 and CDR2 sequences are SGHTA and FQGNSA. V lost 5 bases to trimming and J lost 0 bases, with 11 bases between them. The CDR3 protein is CASSPGEGSGANVLTF. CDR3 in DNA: TGTGCCAGCAGCCCGGGAGAGGGCTCTGGGGCCAACGTCCTGACTTTC.

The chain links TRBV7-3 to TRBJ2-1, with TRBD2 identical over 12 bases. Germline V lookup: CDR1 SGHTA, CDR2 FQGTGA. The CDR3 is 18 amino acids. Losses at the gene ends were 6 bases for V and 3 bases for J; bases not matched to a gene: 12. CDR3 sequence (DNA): TGTGCCAGCAGAGCCGGGACTAGCGGGTCCATTAACTACAATGAGCAGTTCTTC. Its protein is CASRAGTSGSINYNEQFF.

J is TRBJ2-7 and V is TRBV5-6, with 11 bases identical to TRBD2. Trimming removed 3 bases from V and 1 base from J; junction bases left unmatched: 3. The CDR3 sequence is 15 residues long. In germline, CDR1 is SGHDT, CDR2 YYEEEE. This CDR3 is CASSSGLAGSYEQYF. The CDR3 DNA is TGTGCCAGCAGCTCTGGACTAGCGGGTTCCTACGAGCAGTACTTC. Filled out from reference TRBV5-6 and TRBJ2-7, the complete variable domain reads DAGVTQSPTHLIKTRGQQVTLRCSPKSGHDTVSWYQQALGQGPQFIFQYYEEEERQRGNFPDRFSGHQFPNYSSELNVNALLLGDSALYLCASSSGLAGSYEQYFGPGTRLTVT.

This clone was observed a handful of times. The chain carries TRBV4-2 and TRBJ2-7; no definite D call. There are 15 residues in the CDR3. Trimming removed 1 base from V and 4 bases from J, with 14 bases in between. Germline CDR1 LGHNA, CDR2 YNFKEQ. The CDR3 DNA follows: TGTGCCAGCAGCCAAGCTGCAGCAGAGAATTACGAGCAGTACTTC. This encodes CASSQAAAENYEQYF.

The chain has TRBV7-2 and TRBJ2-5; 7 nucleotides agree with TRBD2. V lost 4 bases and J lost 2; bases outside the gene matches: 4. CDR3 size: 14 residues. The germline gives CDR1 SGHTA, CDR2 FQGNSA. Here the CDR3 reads CASSSSGWQETQYF. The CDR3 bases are TGTGCCAGCAGCTCTAGCGGATGGCAAGAGACCCAGTACTTC.

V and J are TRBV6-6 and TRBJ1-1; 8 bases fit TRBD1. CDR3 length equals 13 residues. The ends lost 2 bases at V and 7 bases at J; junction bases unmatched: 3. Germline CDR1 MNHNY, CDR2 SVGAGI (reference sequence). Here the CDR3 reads CASSYGGTGEAFF. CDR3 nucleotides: TGTGCCAGCAGTTACGGTGGGACAGGTGAAGCTTTCTTT.

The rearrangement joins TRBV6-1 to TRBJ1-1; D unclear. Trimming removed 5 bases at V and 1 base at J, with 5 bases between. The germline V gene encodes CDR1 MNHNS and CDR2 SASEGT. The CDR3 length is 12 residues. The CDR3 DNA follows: TGTGCCAGCAGTCGGACGAACACTGAAGCTTTCTTT. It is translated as CASSRTNTEAFF.

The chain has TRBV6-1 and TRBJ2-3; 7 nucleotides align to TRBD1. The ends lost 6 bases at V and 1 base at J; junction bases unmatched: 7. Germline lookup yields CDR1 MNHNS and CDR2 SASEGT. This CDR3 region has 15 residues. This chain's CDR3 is CASRPRDSRTDTQYF. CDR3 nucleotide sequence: TGTGCCAGCAGGCCCCGGGACAGTCGCACAGATACGCAGTATTTT.

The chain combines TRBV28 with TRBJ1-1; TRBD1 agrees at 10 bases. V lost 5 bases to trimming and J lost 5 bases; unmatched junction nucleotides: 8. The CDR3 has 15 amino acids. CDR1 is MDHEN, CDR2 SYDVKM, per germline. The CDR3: CASSGRGQGKTEAFF. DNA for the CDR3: TGTGCCAGCAGTGGGAGGGGACAGGGGAAGACTGAAGCTTTCTTT.

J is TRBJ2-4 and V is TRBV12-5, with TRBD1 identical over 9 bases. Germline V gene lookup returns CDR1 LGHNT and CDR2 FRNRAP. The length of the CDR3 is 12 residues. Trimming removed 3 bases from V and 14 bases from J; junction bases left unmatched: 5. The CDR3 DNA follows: TGTGCTAGTGGTTTAACAGGGGGCGCGAAGTACTTC. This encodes CASGLTGGAKYF.

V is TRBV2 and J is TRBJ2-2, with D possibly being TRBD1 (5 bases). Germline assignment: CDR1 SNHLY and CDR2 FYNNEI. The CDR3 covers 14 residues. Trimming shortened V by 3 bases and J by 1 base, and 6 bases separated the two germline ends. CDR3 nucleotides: TGTGCCAGCAGTGATGACAGGAACACCGGGGAGCTGTTTTTT. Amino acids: CASSDDRNTGELFF.

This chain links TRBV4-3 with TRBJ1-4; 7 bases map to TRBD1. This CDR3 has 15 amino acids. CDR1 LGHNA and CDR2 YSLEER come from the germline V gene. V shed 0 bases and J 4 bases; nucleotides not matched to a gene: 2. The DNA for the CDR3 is TGCGCCAGCAGCCAAGAGGACAGGCTTAATGAAAAACTGTTTTTT. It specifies CASSQEDRLNEKLFF.

The CDR3: CASSLTALSSGNTIYF. In nucleotides, the CDR3 is TGTGCCAGCAGCTTAACGGCCCTAAGCTCTGGAAACACCATATATTTT. The V call is TRBV7-9, the J call TRBJ1-3; unclear D gene. Trimming cost V 2 bases and J 0 bases, with 11 bases left between them. The length of the CDR3 is 16 residues. The germline gives CDR1 SEHNR, CDR2 FQNEAQ (reference sequence).

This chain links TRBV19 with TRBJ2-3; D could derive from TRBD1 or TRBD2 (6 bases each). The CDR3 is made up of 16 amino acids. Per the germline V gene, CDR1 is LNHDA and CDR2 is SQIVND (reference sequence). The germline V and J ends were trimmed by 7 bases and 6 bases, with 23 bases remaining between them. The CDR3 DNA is TGTGCCAGTACCCCCCGCGTGGGGGGCGGGGTGGATACGCAGTATTTT. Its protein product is CASTPRVGGGVDTQYF.

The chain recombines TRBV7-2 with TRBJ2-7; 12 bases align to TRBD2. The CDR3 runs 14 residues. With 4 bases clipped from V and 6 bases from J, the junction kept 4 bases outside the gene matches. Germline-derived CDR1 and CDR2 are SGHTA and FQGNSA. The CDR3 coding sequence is TGTGCCAGCAGCTCCGGACTAGCGGGAATCGAGCAGTACTTC. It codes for CASSSGLAGIEQYF. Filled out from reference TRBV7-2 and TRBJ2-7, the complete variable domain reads GAGVSQSPSNKVTEKGKDVELRCDPISGHTALYWYRQSLGQGLEFLIYFQGNSAPDKSGLPSDRFSAERTGGSVSTLTIQRTQQEDSAVYLCASSSGLAGIEQYFGPGTRLTVT.